Listed here are 15 T cell receptor beta chains from one sample, sequenced in a study of naive and memory T cell subsets. Amplification of ligated cDNA took four PCR rounds with SP2 and nested alpha and beta constant primers. Each CDR3 protein gets one entry after TCRdb re-called the 5' RACE reads with MiXCR. The sample holds tens of thousands of distinct CDR3 sequences, approximately 8.5% seen once. A UMI-containing oligonucleotide was joined by 3' ligation to the TCR cDNA template. These TCRs come from a female donor in good health.

This clonotype was detected many times. V and J are TRBV6-1 and TRBJ2-4; TRBD1 matches 7 bases. CDR3 length: 15 residues. CDR1 and CDR2 from the germline V gene are MNHNS and SASEGT. V was clipped by 6 bases and J by 1 base; unmatched bases: 6. The CDR3 loop reads CASRTTGEAKNIQYF. The CDR3 nucleotides are TGTGCCAGCAGAACAACAGGGGAGGCCAAAAACATTCAGTACTTC.

The rearrangement uses TRBV29-1 and TRBJ2-1; D is possibly TRBD1 (5 bases). V lost 5 bases and J 3 bases, leaving 11 bases between the germline ends. CDR1 is SQVTM and CDR2 is ANQGSEA in the germline V gene. The CDR3 runs to 13 residues. CDR3 bases: TGCAGCGTTTACAGGACCCTCTACAATGAGCAGTTCTTC. Its protein is CSVYRTLYNEQFF.

Only a few counts were recorded for this clonotype. The V and J genes are TRBV2 and TRBJ2-7; D is undetermined. Trimming pared 10 bases from V and 2 bases from J, leaving 18 bases between. CDR1 SNHLY and CDR2 FYNNEI come from the germline V gene. This CDR3 spans 14 amino acids. CDR3: CATQQESPTYEQYF. The DNA of the CDR3 is TGTGCCACCCAACAAGAGAGCCCGACCTACGAGCAGTACTTC. The full variable domain, in which reference TRBV2 and TRBJ2-7 provide the parts outside the CDR3, is EPEVTQTPSHQVTQMGQEVILRCVPISNHLYFYWYRQILGQKVEFLVSFYNNEISEKSEIFDDQFSVERPDGSNFTLKIRSTKLEDSAMYFCATQQESPTYEQYFGPGTRLTVT.

This clonotype was picked up a small number of times. This chain joins TRBV12-3 or TRBV12-4 and TRBJ2-3; 7 nucleotides match TRBD2. With V trimmed by 3 bases and J by 5 bases, 8 bases remained unmatched. The length of the CDR3 is 15 residues. The CDR3 reads CASSFFGGRRDTQYF. In nucleotides, the CDR3 is TGTGCCAGCAGTTTTTTCGGCGGGAGAAGAGATACGCAGTATTTT.

In this sample, this clonotype turned up a few times. The genes are TRBV5-1 and TRBJ2-3; 8 bases match TRBD1. V lost 0 bases to trimming and J lost 6 bases; unmatched junction nucleotides: 6. CDR3 length: 15 amino acids. CDR1 is SGHRS and CDR2 is YFSETQ in the germline V gene. The CDR3 DNA sequence: TGCGCCAGCAGCTTGGGGTCGCGGACAGGGGATACGCAGTATTTT. Amino acid sequence: CASSLGSRTGDTQYF.

This chain joins TRBV20-1 and TRBJ1-5; no clear D gene. V was cut by 0 bases and J by 6 bases, with 12 bases left in between. CDR3 length: 14 amino acids. CDR1 and CDR2 (germline): DFQATT, SNEGSKA (reference sequence). CDR3 loop: CSARDHFRGQPQHF. CDR3 sequence (DNA): TGCAGTGCTAGAGATCATTTTCGGGGTCAGCCCCAGCATTTT.

This clonotype came up many times. This sequence joins TRBV7-2 and TRBJ1-3; D is perhaps TRBD1 (6 bases). The CDR3 loop spans 16 amino acids. CDR1 and CDR2 (germline): SGHTA, FQGNSA. The V end lost 1 base, the J end lost 2 bases, and 12 bases lay between the germline ends. The CDR3 reads CASSLGAGAAGNTIYF. CDR3 DNA sequence: TGTGCCAGCAGCTTAGGTGCAGGGGCGGCTGGAAACACCATATATTTT.

This clonotype has ten or more counts. The gene calls are TRBV13 and TRBJ2-7; D uncertain. Germline CDR1 and CDR2: PRHDT and FYEKMQ (reference sequence). V was cut by 0 bases and J by 6 bases, with 6 bases left in between. The CDR3 is made up of 12 amino acids. CDR3 nucleotide sequence: TGTGCCAGCAGCTTAGGCACTCCCGAGCAGTACTTC. It is translated as CASSLGTPEQYF.

This clonotype was detected ten times or more. The chain employs TRBV6-1 and TRBJ1-5; no clear D gene. CDR1 is MNHNS, CDR2 SASEGT, per germline. Deletions cut 2 bases from V and 2 bases from J, with 10 bases between. The length of the CDR3 is 15 residues. The CDR3 is CASSESPEGNQPQHF. In DNA form, the CDR3 reads TGTGCCAGCAGTGAAAGCCCCGAGGGCAATCAGCCCCAGCATTTT.

In its sample, this clonotype was seen a few times. The V and J genes are TRBV28 and TRBJ2-7, with D uncertain. Germline V gene lookup returns CDR1 MDHEN and CDR2 SYDVKM. Deletions cut 7 bases from V and 2 bases from J, with 15 bases between. The CDR3 consists of 14 residues. CDR3 DNA: TGTGCCAGCATTCGGACGGACGACCCCTACGAGCAGTACTTC. This encodes CASIRTDDPYEQYF. The variable domain in full, with the rest retrieved from reference TRBV28 and TRBJ2-7, is DVKVTQSSRYLVKRTGEKVFLECVQDMDHENMFWYRQDPGLGLRLIYFSYDVKMKEKGDIPEGYSVSREKKERFSLILESASTNQTSMYLCASIRTDDPYEQYFGPGTRLTVT.

The CDR3 bases are TGTGCCAGCAGTTTGAACACAGGGCGGACCGGGGAGCTGTTTTTT. Protein product: CASSLNTGRTGELFF. The genes are TRBV12-3 or TRBV12-4 and TRBJ2-2; D is perhaps TRBD1 (6 bases). V was shortened by 3 bases and J by 5 bases, with 13 bases between the two germline ends. This CDR3 comprises 15 residues.

The rearrangement links TRBV27 to TRBJ1-2; the D gene is possibly TRBD1 (6 bases). Per the germline V gene, CDR1 is MNHEY and CDR2 is SMNVEV (reference sequence). The CDR3 totals 15 residues. V was pared by 10 bases and J by 2 bases, with 20 bases between. This chain's CDR3 is CATRTVLLENYGYTF. CDR3 nucleotides: TGTGCCACCAGGACAGTACTACTAGAAAACTATGGCTACACCTTC.

This clonotype was picked up a small number of times. The chain is built from TRBV12-3 or TRBV12-4 and TRBJ2-7; D is perhaps TRBD1 (5 bases). The CDR3 spans 13 residues. Trimming cost V 5 bases and J 5 bases, with 13 bases left between them. The chain's CDR3 is CASSPLGRDEQYF. In DNA form, the CDR3 reads TGTGCCAGCAGTCCGTTGGGGCGCGACGAGCAGTACTTC.

The V and J genes are TRBV29-1 and TRBJ2-7, with 10 positions matching TRBD2. CDR3 length: 14 amino acids. Germline assignment: CDR1 SQVTM and CDR2 ANQGSEA. V shed 1 base, J shed 4 bases, and the junction held 4 bases outside the gene matches. CDR3 bases: TGCAGCGTTGAAGCTAGCGGGGGTACTTACGAGCAGTACTTC. Translation: CSVEASGGTYEQYF.

The chain employs TRBV6-6 and TRBJ1-4; 7 bases line up with TRBD1. This CDR3 region has 15 residues. Germline CDR1 MNHNY, CDR2 SVGAGI (reference sequence). V dropped 6 bases and J dropped 5; count of bases not matched to a gene: 9. The CDR3 sequence is CASSSRTGGNEKLFF. CDR3 DNA: TGTGCCAGCAGCTCTAGGACAGGAGGAAATGAAAAACTGTTTTTT.